This T cell receptor beta chain comes out of a study of blood T cells in healthy people across ages. The study's findings and limits: In long-lived donors, naive CD4+ cell counts and diversity exceeded those of aged donors.

Germline V gene data show CDR1 as SQVTM and CDR2 as ANQGSEA. V gave up 6 bases and J gave up 0 bases, with 11 bases separating them. The CDR3 sequence is 13 residues long. There are a few counts of this clonotype. The antigen is not known. Each individual donor underwent a draw of roughly 10 milliliters of peripheral blood. Sample-barcoded 5' priming and a J-beta primer mix drove a second PCR of about 6 to 12 cycles. TCRdb reprocessed the 5' RACE reads via MiXCR and lists one record per CDR3 protein. This sample has approximately 350,000 distinct CDR3 sequences, with more than 45% found just once. Sequencing was done on a sample of blood. This sequence originates from a man aged 55 to 70 in good health. V gene TRBV29-1 combines with J gene TRBJ1-1; D possibly corresponds to TRBD1 (5 bases). Written as DNA, the CDR3 is TGCAGCGTGACCGAGGGGCTGAACACTGAAGCTTTCTTT. This gives the protein CSVTEGLNTEAFF.